The clone carrying this T cell receptor (beta chain) was counted a single time. The source of the sample is a study of blood T cell repertoires in COVID-19. Study details: The samples span acute and convalescent COVID-19 from the United States, Italy and Spain. In each case, the material was cDNA or gDNA derived from T cells, B-cell-depleted T cells, or PBMCs.

CDR3 length: 16 residues. The germline gives CDR1 SGHRS, CDR2 YFSETQ. Trimming removed 7 bases at V and 0 bases at J, with 17 bases between. Study processing details: By means of reference gene primer amplification, nucleated cell counts were estimated. Data came from immunoSEQ multiplex PCR; TCRdb stores just in-frame clones and leaves some out. That table supplies the V and J calls and clone size; D and trimming were determined from the DNA. The sample lists hundreds of thousands of clones; around 86% were seen once. Sequenced: peripheral blood. The clonotype was recovered from a woman aged 25 to 39 with active or convalescent COVID-19. The chain joins TRBV5-1 to TRBJ1-3; D might be TRBD1 (6 bases). CDR3 sequence: CASCSGATSSGNTIYF. CDR3 nucleotides: TGCGCCAGCTGCTCAGGGGCCACAAGCTCTGGAAACACCATATATTTT.